This T cell receptor (beta chain) was sequenced in a study of blood T cells in healthy people across ages. Study observations and caveats: Donors of long life had a larger count of naive CD4+ cells and greater diversity than aged donors.

V lost 0 bases, J lost 3 bases, and 11 bases lay in between. The CDR3 runs 15 residues. Per germline, CDR1 SGHDN and CDR2 FVKESK. Regarding this clonotype: Antigen: not known.

The donors, healthy Caucasians from Russia, were aged about 6 to 95. PCR was performed a second time for about 7 to 12 cycles using a sample-barcoded 5' primer and a J-beta primer mix. TCRdb used MiXCR to reprocess the 5' RACE reads, holding one entry per CDR3 protein. This table has over a million distinct CDR3 sequences, 40% to 55% appearing once. The chain carries TRBV14 and TRBJ1-2; D is unresolved. Sequencing was carried out using blood. This clonotype was sampled from a woman between 55 and 75 years old in good health. DNA for the CDR3: TGTGCCAGCAGCCAAGATCGAGGGCTTGACTATGGCTACACCTTC. Translated: CASSQDRGLDYGYTF.